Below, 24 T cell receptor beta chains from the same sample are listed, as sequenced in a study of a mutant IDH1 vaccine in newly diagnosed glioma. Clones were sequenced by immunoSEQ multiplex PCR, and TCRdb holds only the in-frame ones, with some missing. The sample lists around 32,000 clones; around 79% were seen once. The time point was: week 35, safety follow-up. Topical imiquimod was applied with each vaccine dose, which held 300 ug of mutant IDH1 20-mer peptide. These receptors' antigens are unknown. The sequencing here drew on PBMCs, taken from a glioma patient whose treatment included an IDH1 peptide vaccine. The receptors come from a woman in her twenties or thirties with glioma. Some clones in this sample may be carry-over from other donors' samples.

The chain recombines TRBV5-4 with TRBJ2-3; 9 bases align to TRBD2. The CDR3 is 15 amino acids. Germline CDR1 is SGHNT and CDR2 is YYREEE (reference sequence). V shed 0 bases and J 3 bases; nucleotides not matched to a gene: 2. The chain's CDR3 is CASSLALAGTDTQYF. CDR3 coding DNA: TGTGCCAGCAGCTTGGCACTAGCGGGTACAGATACGCAGTATTTT.

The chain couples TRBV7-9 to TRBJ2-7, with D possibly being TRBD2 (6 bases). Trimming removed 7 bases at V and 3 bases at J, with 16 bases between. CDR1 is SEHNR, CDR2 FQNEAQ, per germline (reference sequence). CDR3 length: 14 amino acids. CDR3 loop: CASNPGTGVYEQYF. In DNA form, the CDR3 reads TGTGCCAGCAACCCCGGGACGGGGGTCTACGAGCAGTACTTC.

The CDR3 spells CASRQGPRSTQYF. The CDR3 DNA reads as TGTGCCAGTCGACAGGGGCCTAGGTCGACCCAGTACTTC. The genes are TRBV6-1 and TRBJ2-5; TRBD1 matches 8 bases. J gave up 7 bases and V 9 bases, and 10 bases lay outside the gene matches. CDR3 length equals 13 residues. CDR1 and CDR2 (germline): MNHNS, SASEGT.

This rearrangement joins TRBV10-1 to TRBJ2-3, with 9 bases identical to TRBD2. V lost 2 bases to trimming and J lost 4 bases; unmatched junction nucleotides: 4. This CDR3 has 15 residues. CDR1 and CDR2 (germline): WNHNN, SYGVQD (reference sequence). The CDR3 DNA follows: TGCGCCAGCAGTGAGGCTAGCGGGAATCCAGATACGCAGTATTTT. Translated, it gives CASSEASGNPDTQYF.

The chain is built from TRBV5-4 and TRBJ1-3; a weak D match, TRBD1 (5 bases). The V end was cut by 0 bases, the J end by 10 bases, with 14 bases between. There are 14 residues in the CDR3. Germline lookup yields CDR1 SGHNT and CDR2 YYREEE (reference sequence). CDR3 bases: TGTGCCAGCAGCTTGGCCCGCAGCCCAGGGACCATATATTTT. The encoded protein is CASSLARSPGTIYF.

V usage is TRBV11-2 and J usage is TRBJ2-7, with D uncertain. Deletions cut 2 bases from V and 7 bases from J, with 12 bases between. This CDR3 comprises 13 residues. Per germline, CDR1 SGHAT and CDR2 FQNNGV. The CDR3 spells CASSLIELGEQYF. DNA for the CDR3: TGTGCCAGCAGCTTAATCGAGCTGGGTGAGCAGTACTTC.

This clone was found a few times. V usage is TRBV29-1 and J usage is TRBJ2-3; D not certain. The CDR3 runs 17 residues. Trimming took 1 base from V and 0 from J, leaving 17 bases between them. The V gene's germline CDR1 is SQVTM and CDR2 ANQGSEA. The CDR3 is CSVEGGGSLPSTDTQYF. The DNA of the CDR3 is TGCAGCGTTGAAGGAGGTGGCAGTCTTCCTAGCACAGATACGCAGTATTTT.

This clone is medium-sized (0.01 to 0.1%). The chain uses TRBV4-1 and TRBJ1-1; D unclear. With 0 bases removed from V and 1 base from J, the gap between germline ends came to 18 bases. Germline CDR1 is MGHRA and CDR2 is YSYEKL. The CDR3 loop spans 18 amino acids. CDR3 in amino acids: CASSQEEVRPAGNTEAFF. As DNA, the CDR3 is TGCGCCAGCAGCCAAGAGGAGGTGCGCCCCGCGGGGAACACTGAAGCTTTCTTT.

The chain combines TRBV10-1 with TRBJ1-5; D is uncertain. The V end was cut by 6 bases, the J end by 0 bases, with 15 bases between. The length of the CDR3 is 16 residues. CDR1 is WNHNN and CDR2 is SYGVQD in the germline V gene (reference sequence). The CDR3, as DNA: TGCGCCAGCAGGACGCGCCGCGGGTATAGCAATCAGCCCCAGCATTTT. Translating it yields CASRTRRGYSNQPQHF.

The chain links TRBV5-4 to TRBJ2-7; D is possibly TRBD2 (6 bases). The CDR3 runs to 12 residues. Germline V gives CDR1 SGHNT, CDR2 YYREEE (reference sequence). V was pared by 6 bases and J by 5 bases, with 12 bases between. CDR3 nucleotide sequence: TGTGCCAGCACCCTGGGGGGTCACGAGCAGTACTTC. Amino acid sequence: CASTLGGHEQYF.

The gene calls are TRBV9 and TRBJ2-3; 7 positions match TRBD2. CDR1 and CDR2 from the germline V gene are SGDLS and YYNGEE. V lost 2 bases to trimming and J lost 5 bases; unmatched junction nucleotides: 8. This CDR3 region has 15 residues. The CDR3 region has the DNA TGTGCCAGCAGCGTGGGAGGGAGTGGGGGAGATACGCAGTATTTT. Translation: CASSVGGSGGDTQYF.

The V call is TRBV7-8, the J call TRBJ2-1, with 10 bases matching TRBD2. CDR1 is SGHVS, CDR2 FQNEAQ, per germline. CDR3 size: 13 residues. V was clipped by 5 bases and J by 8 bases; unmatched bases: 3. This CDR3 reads CASSQAGGDEQFF. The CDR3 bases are TGTGCCAGCAGCCAAGCGGGGGGGGATGAGCAGTTCTTC.

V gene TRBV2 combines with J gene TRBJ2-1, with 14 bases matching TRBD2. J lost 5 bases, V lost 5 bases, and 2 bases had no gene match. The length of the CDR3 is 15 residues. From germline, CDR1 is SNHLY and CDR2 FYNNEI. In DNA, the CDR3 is TGTGCCAGCAGTCGACTAGCGGGAGGGCACAATGAGCAGTTCTTC. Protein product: CASSRLAGGHNEQFF.

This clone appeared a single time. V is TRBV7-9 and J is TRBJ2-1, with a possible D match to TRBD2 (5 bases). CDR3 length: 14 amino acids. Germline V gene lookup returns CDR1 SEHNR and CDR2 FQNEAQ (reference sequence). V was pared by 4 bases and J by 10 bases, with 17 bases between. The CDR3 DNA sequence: TGTGCCAGCAGCTACGGGGTGCCACCCCCGGAGCAGTTCTTC. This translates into CASSYGVPPPEQFF.

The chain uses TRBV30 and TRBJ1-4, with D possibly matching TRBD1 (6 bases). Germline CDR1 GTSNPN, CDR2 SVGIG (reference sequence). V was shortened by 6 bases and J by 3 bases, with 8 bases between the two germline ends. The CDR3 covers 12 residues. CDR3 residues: CACWTANEKLFF. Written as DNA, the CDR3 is TGTGCCTGTTGGACAGCTAATGAAAAACTGTTTTTT.

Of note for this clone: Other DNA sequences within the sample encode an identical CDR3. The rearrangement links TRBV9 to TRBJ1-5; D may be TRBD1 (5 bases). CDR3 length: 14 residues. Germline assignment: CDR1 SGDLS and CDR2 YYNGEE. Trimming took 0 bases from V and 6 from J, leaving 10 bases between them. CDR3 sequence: CASSVDGGGQPQHF. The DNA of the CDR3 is TGTGCCAGCAGCGTAGACGGTGGGGGTCAGCCCCAGCATTTT.

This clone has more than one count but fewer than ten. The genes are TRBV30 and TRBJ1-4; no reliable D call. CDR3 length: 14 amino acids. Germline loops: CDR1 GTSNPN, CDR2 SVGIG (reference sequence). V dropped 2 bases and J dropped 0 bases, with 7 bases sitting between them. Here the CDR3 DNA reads TGTGCCTGGAGTAGCCGAGCAACTAATGAAAAACTGTTTTTT. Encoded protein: CAWSSRATNEKLFF.

CDR3 sequence (DNA): TGTGCCAGCAGGACCCCGACAGGAAACTATGGCTACACCTTC. This codes for CASRTPTGNYGYTF. V and J are TRBV5-4 and TRBJ1-2; D might be TRBD1 (6 bases). This CDR3 region has 14 residues. The germline V gene has CDR1 SGHNT and CDR2 YYREEE (reference sequence). V lost 5 bases and J lost 2, with 13 bases in between. Full variable domain (rest looked up from reference TRBV5-4 and TRBJ1-2): ETGVTQSPTHLIKTRGQQVTLRCSSQSGHNTVSWYQQALGQGPQFIFQYYREEENGRGNFPPRFSGLQFPNYSSELNVNALELDDSALYLCASRTPTGNYGYTFGSGTRLTVV.

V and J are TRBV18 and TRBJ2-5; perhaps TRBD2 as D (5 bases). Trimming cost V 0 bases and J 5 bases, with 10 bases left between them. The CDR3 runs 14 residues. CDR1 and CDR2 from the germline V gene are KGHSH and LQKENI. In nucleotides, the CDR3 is TGTGCCAGCTCACCACCTTCTAGCATTGAGACCCAGTACTTC. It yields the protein CASSPPSSIETQYF.

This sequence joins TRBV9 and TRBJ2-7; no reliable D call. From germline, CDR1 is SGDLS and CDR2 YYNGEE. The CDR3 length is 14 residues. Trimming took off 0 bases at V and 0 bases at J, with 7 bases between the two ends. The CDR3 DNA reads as TGTGCCAGCAGCGTAGTTCCCGGCTCCTACGAGCAGTACTTC. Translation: CASSVVPGSYEQYF.

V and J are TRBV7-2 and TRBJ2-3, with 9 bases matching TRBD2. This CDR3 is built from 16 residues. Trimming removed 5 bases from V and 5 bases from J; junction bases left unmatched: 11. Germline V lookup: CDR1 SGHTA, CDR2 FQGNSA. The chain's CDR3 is CASSPHGTSRIDTQYF. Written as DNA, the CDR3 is TGTGCCAGCAGCCCCCACGGGACTAGCAGGATAGATACGCAGTATTTT.

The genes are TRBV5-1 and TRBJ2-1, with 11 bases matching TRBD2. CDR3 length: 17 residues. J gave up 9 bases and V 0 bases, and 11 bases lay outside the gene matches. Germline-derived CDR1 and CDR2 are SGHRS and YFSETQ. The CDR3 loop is CASSLGVSGGALSEQFF. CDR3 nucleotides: TGCGCCAGCAGCTTGGGGGTTAGCGGGGGGGCCCTAAGTGAGCAGTTCTTC.

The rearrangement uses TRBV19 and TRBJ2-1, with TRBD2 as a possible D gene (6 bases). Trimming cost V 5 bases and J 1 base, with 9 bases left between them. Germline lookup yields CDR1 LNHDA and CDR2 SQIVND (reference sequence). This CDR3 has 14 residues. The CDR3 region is CASSLGGSYNEQFF. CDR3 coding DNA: TGTGCCAGTAGTTTGGGGGGATCCTACAATGAGCAGTTCTTC. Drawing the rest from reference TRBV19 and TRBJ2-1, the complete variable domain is DGGITQSPKYLFRKEGQNVTLSCEQNLNHDAMYWYRQDPGQGLRLIYYSQIVNDFQKGDIAEGYSVSREKKESFPLTVTSAQKNPTAFYLCASSLGGSYNEQFFGPGTRLTVL.

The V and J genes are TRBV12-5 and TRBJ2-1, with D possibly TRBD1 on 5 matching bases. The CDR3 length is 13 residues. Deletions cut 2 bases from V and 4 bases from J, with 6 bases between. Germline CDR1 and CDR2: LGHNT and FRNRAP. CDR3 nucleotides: TGTGCTAGTGGTTTGAAGGGGTACAATGAGCAGTTCTTC. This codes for CASGLKGYNEQFF.